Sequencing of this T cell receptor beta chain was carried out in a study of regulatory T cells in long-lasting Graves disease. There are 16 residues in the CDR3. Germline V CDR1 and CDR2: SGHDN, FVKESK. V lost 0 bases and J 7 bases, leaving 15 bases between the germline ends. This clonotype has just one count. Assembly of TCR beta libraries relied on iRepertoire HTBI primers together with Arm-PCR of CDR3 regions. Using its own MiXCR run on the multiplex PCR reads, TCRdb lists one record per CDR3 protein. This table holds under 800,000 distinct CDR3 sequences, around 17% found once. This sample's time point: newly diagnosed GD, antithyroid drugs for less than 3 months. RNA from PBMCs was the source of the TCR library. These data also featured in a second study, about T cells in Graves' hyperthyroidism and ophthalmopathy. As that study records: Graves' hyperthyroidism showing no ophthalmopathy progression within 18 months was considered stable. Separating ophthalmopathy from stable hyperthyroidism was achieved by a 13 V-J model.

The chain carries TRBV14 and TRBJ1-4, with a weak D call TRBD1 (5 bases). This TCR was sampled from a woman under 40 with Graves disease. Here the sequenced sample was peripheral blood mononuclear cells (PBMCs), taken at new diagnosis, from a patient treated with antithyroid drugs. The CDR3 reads CASSQDRGGDIEKLFF. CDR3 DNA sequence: TGTGCCAGCAGCCAAGATAGAGGAGGGGATATTGAAAAACTGTTTTTT.